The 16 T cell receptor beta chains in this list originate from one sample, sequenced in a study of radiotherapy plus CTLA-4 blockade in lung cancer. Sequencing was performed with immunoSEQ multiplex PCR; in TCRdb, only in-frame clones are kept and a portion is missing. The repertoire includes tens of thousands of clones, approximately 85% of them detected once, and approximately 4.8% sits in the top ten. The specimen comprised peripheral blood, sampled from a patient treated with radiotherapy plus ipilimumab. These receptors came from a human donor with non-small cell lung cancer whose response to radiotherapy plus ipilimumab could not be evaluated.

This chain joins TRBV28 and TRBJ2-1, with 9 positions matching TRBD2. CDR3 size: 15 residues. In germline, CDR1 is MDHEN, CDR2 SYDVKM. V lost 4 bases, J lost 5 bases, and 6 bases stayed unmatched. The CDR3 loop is CASSSGTSFHNEQFF. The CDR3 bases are TGTGCCAGCAGTTCCGGGACTAGCTTCCACAATGAGCAGTTCTTC.

The CDR3 nucleotides are TGTGCCAGCAGTTTGCTTACTAGCGGGAGTACCACCTACGAGCAGTACTTC. As protein: CASSLLTSGSTTYEQYF. The rearrangement uses TRBV27 and TRBJ2-7; 11 positions match TRBD2. V was clipped by 3 bases and J by 2 bases; unmatched bases: 9. From germline, CDR1 is MNHEY and CDR2 SMNVEV (reference sequence). This CDR3 is 17 amino acids long.

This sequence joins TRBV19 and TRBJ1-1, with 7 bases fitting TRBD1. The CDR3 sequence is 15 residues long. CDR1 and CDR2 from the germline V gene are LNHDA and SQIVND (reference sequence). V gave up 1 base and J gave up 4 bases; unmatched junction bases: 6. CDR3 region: CASSIGRGYSTEAFF. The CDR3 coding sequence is TGTGCCAGTAGTATAGGCAGGGGGTATTCCACTGAAGCTTTCTTT.

CDR3 DNA: TGTGCCAGCAGCAAATCCCGCGAGGGAGGAGAGCAGTTCTTC. Its protein is CASSKSREGGEQFF. This chain connects TRBV11-3 to TRBJ2-1; possibly TRBD2 for D (6 bases). CDR1 SGHNT and CDR2 YENEEA come from the germline V gene. This CDR3 has 14 amino acids. The V and J ends lost 5 bases and 10 bases respectively, with 18 bases between them.

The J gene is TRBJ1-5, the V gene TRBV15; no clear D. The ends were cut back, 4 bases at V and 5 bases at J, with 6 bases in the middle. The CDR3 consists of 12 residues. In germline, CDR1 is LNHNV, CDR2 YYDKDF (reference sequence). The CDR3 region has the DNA TGTGCCACCAGCAATGGCTATCAGCCCCAGCATTTT. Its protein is CATSNGYQPQHF.

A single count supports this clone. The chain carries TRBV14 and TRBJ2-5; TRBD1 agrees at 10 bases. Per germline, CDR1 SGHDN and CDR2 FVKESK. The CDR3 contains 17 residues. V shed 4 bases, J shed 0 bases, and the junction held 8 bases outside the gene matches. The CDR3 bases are TGTGCCAGCAGCCGGCCCGGGACAGGGGTCAACCAAGAGACCCAGTACTTC. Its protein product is CASSRPGTGVNQETQYF.

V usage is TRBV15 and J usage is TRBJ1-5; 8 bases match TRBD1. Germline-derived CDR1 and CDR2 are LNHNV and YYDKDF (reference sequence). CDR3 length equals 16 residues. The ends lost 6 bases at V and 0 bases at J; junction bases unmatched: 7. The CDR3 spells CATREDRDLSNQPQHF. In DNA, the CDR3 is TGTGCCACCAGAGAGGACAGGGACCTTAGCAATCAGCCCCAGCATTTT. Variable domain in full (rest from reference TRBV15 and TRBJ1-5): DAMVIQNPRYQVTQFGKPVTLSCSQTLNHNVMYWYQQKSSQAPKLLFHYYDKDFNNEADTPDNFQSRRPNTSFCFLDIRSPGLGDTAMYLCATREDRDLSNQPQHFGDGTRLSIL.

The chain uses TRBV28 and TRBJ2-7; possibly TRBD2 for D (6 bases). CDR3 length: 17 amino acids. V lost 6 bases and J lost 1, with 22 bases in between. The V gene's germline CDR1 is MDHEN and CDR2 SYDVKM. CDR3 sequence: CASRGTALRSPSYEQYF. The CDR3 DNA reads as TGTGCCAGCAGGGGGACTGCCCTTAGGTCCCCTTCCTACGAGCAGTACTTC.

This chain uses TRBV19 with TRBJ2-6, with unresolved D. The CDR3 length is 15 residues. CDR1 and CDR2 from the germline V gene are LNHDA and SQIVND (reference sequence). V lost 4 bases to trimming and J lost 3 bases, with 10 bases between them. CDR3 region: CASSKSVGGANVLTF. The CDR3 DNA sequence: TGTGCCAGTAGTAAAAGTGTCGGTGGGGCCAACGTCCTGACTTTC.

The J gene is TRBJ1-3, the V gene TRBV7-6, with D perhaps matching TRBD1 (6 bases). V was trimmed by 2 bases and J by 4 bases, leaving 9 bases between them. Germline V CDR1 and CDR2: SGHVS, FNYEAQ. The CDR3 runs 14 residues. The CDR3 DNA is TGTGCCAGCAGCTTAACAGGACAGGGAAACACCATATATTTT. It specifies CASSLTGQGNTIYF.

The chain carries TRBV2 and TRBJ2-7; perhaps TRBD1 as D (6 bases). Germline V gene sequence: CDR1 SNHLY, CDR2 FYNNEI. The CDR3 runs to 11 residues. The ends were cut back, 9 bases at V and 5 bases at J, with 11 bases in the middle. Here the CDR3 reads CARQQGNEQYF. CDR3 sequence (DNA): TGTGCCAGGCAACAGGGTAACGAGCAGTACTTC.

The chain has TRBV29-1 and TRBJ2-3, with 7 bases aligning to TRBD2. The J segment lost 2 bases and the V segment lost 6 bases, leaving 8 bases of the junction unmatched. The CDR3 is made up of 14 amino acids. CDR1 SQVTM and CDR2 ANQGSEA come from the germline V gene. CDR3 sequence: CSVSSGTVTDTQYF. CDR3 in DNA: TGCAGCGTGTCAAGCGGGACGGTCACAGATACGCAGTATTTT.

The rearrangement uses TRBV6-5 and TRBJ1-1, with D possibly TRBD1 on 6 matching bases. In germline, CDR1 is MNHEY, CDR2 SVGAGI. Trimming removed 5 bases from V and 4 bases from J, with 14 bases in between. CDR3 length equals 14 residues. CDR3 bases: TGTGCCAGCAGTGTACAGGGCGGACGCACTGAAGCTTTCTTT. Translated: CASSVQGGRTEAFF.

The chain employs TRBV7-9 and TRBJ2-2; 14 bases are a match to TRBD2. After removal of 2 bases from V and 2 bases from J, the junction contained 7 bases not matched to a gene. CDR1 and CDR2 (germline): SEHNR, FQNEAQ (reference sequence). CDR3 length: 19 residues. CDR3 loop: CASSLRGGLAGVNTGELFF. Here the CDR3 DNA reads TGTGCCAGCAGCTTACGGGGGGGACTAGCGGGAGTCAACACCGGGGAGCTGTTTTTT. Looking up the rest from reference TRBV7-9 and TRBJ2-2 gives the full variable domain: DTGVSQNPRHKITKRGQNVTFRCDPISEHNRLYWYRQTLGQGPEFLTYFQNEAQLEKSRLLSDRFSAERPKGSFSTLEIQRTEQGDSAMYLCASSLRGGLAGVNTGELFFGEGSRLTVL.

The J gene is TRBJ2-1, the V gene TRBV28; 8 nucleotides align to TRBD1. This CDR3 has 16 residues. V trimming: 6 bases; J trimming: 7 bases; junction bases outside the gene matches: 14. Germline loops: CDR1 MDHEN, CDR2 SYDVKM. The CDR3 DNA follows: TGTGCCAGCAGCAAAAGAGGACAGGGTGTCATGAATGAGCAGTTCTTC. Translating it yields CASSKRGQGVMNEQFF.

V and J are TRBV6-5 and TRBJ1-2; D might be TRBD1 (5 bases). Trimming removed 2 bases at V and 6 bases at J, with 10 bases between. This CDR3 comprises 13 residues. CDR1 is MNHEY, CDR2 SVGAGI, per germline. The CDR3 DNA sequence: TGTGCCAGCAGTTACACAGGTTCTAATGGCTACACCTTC. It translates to CASSYTGSNGYTF.